This TCR beta chain emerged from a study of yellow fever vaccine responses in identical twins. Study-wide points: On the reported evidence, twins' vaccine T cell responses seemed partly convergent and partly personalized.

Points on this clonotype: Antigen: not known.

TCRdb used MiXCR to reprocess the RT-PCR reads, holding one entry per CDR3 protein. Among 4,500 to 5,000 distinct CDR3 sequences listed, 55% to 75% were seen once. The germline V gene encodes CDR1 DFQATT and CDR2 SNEGSKA (reference sequence). CDR3 size: 14 residues. V was clipped by 6 bases and J by 1 base, with 15 bases between them. V usage is TRBV20-1 and J usage is TRBJ2-5; TRBD2 is a possible D gene (7 bases). The receptor comes from a woman between 18 and 29 years old who received the yellow fever vaccine. The sample in question was T cells from blood (PBMCs), unsorted or a sorted subset (not recorded which), obtained before or after yellow fever vaccination (not recorded which). CDR3 in DNA: TGCAGTGCCCGGAGGGGGGGCCCCCAAGAGACCCAGTACTTC. Encoded protein: CSARRGGPQETQYF.